These 17 T cell receptor beta chains were all obtained from the same sample, sequenced in a study of shared clonotypes between healthy human individuals. Sequencing was performed with immunoSEQ multiplex PCR; in TCRdb, only in-frame clones are kept and a portion is missing. The table lists about 2,100,000 clones, roughly 91% of them singletons. Cells designated naive CD8 were CD45RO-negative and were positively selected for CCR7, with terminally differentiated effector memory CD45RA+ cells excluded. The sequenced sample was naive CD8+ T cells from PBMCs. Source of these receptors: a man younger than 35 in good health. Some clones in this sample may be carry-over from other donors' samples.

The V call is TRBV4-2, the J call TRBJ2-7, with 7 bases aligning to TRBD2. This CDR3 is 16 amino acids long. Trimming cost V 0 bases and J 0 bases; bases outside gene matches: 5. Germline V gene lookup returns CDR1 LGHNA and CDR2 YNFKEQ. The chain's CDR3 is CASSQEAGDYSYEQYF. The CDR3 bases are TGTGCCAGCAGCCAAGAAGCTGGGGACTACTCCTACGAGCAGTACTTC.

CDR3 sequence reads: CATEMGLAGGLYEQYF. The CDR3 DNA sequence: TGTGCCACCGAAATGGGACTAGCGGGAGGGCTGTACGAGCAGTACTTC. This chain uses TRBV7-8 with TRBJ2-7, with 16 bases lining up with TRBD2. V lost 10 bases to trimming and J lost 4 bases; unmatched junction nucleotides: 10. The CDR3 is 16 amino acids. Germline loops: CDR1 SGHVS, CDR2 FQNEAQ.

The chain recombines TRBV21-1 with TRBJ1-1. TRBV21-1 is labeled a pseudogene. This CDR3 comprises 14 residues. CDR3 in amino acids: CASSKPGAHTEAFF. The CDR3, as DNA: TGTGCCAGCAGCAAGCCCGGGGCTCACACTGAAGCTTTCTTT.

V is TRBV6-5 and J is TRBJ1-2; 10 nucleotides match TRBD1. This CDR3 has 15 amino acids. Germline lookup yields CDR1 MNHEY and CDR2 SVGAGI. The ends lost 7 bases at V and 3 bases at J; junction bases unmatched: 8. The CDR3 reads CASKPGQGVDYGYTF. Here the CDR3 DNA reads TGTGCCAGCAAACCCGGACAGGGGGTCGACTATGGCTACACCTTC.

This clone was found once. V usage is TRBV4-1 and J usage is TRBJ1-5, with TRBD1 matching over 7 bases. Germline CDR1 reads MGHRA; CDR2 reads YSYEKL. Unmatched junction bases numbered 12, after V lost 4 bases and J lost 9 bases. The CDR3 is 15 amino acids. CDR3 residues: CASSPDGTAKWPQHF. The CDR3 nucleotides read TGCGCCAGCAGCCCAGACGGGACAGCAAAGTGGCCCCAGCATTTT.

A word on this clone: The same CDR3 is also encoded by other DNA sequences in this sample. V gene TRBV9 combines with J gene TRBJ1-1, with D unresolved. The germline V gene has CDR1 SGDLS and CDR2 YYNGEE. CDR3 length equals 13 residues. V lost 0 bases and J lost 2, with 5 bases in between. The CDR3, as DNA: TGTGCCAGCAGCGTAGAGTCTAACACTGAAGCTTTCTTT. The encoded protein is CASSVESNTEAFF.

Turning to this clone: The sample contains more than one DNA sequence encoding this CDR3. V and J are TRBV27 and TRBJ2-7; 9 nucleotides align to TRBD1. Per the germline V gene, CDR1 is MNHEY and CDR2 is SMNVEV (reference sequence). Germline trimming cut 5 bases from V and 4 bases from J; bases unmatched to any gene: 9. CDR3 length: 15 residues. CDR3 in DNA: TGTGCCAGCAGTCCCTCCGGGACAGGGCTTTACGAGCAGTACTTC. Amino acids: CASSPSGTGLYEQYF.

V and J are TRBV9 and TRBJ1-2; TRBD1 aligns across 9 bases. The CDR3 is made up of 14 amino acids. Germline CDR1 is SGDLS and CDR2 is YYNGEE. Trimming cost V 4 bases and J 4 bases; bases outside gene matches: 5. The CDR3 nucleotides read TGTGCCAGCAGCCCCAGACAGGGGGGCTATGGCTACACCTTC. It yields the protein CASSPRQGGYGYTF.

This chain uses TRBV27 with TRBJ2-1; D may be TRBD1 or TRBD2 (5 bases each). The CDR3 covers 15 residues. The V and J ends lost 5 bases and 8 bases respectively, with 19 bases between them. CDR1 is MNHEY and CDR2 is SMNVEV in the germline V gene (reference sequence). The CDR3 here is CASSPPYPGTDEQFF. For the CDR3, the DNA is TGTGCCAGCAGTCCCCCTTACCCGGGGACGGATGAGCAGTTCTTC.

This chain connects TRBV10-3 to TRBJ2-2; TRBD1 is a possible D gene (6 bases). The V end was cut by 7 bases, the J end by 6 bases, with 21 bases between. The germline gives CDR1 ENHRY, CDR2 SYGVKD. The CDR3 runs to 16 residues. This CDR3 reads CAINPHEGVGAGELFF. The CDR3 region has the DNA TGTGCCATCAACCCCCATGAGGGGGTAGGGGCCGGGGAGCTGTTTTTT.

The chain is built from TRBV28 and TRBJ1-2, with D maybe TRBD1 (5 bases). V was pared by 4 bases and J by 12 bases, with 21 bases between. Germline V gene sequence: CDR1 MDHEN, CDR2 SYDVKM. The CDR3 is 14 residues long. The CDR3 spells CASSYAGTGSIHTF. Written as DNA, the CDR3 is TGTGCCAGCAGTTACGCCGGGACGGGGTCTATTCACACCTTC.

The chain carries TRBV4-1 and TRBJ2-7; 9 bases line up with TRBD1. CDR3 size: 16 residues. V lost 6 bases, J lost 2 bases, and 11 bases stayed unmatched. Germline CDR1 reads MGHRA; CDR2 reads YSYEKL. CDR3 amino acids: CASSGQGKPEAYEQYF. The CDR3 DNA sequence: TGCGCCAGCAGTGGACAGGGGAAACCTGAGGCCTACGAGCAGTACTTC.

To note about this clone: This same CDR3 is encoded by further DNA sequences in the sample. The chain combines TRBV19 with TRBJ1-1; perhaps TRBD1 as D (5 bases). There are 12 residues in the CDR3. V was shortened by 5 bases and J by 3 bases, with 7 bases between the two germline ends. Germline V gives CDR1 LNHDA, CDR2 SQIVND (reference sequence). CDR3 in amino acids: CASSRGYTEAFF. The CDR3 DNA reads TGTGCCAGTAGTCGGGGCTACACTGAAGCTTTCTTT.

V usage is TRBV7-9 and J usage is TRBJ2-3; D is possibly TRBD2 (6 bases). The V gene lost 5 bases and the J gene lost 2 bases, with 17 bases spanning the gap. Germline CDR1 and CDR2: SEHNR and FQNEAQ (reference sequence). The CDR3 has 16 residues. Here the CDR3 reads CASSLRSRDSTDTQYF. As DNA, the CDR3 is TGTGCCAGCAGCCTCCGGTCGCGGGATTCCACAGATACGCAGTATTTT.

V usage is TRBV7-2 and J usage is TRBJ1-2; possibly TRBD1 for D (6 bases). The germline V and J ends were trimmed by 3 bases and 5 bases, with 10 bases remaining between them. The CDR3 has 13 residues. Germline V gene sequence: CDR1 SGHTA, CDR2 FQGNSA. DNA of the CDR3: TGTGCCAGCAGCTTGGCGGACAGTTATGGCTACACCTTC. The encoded protein is CASSLADSYGYTF.

The chain joins TRBV27 to TRBJ2-5; 8 nucleotides agree with TRBD1. The J call may not be correct, given that the DNA end is closer to TRBJ2-7. CDR1 is MNHEY and CDR2 is SMNVEV in the germline V gene (reference sequence). The CDR3 extends over 13 amino acids. CDR3 loop: CASSDRGFYEQYF. DNA for the CDR3: TGTGCCAGCAGTGACAGGGGCTTCTACGAGCAGTACTTC.

J is TRBJ2-6 and V is TRBV5-1; 9 bases are a match to TRBD1. The CDR3 consists of 19 residues. V dropped 3 bases and J dropped 2; count of bases not matched to a gene: 12. CDR1 SGHRS and CDR2 YFSETQ come from the germline V gene. The chain's CDR3 is CASSSRGDRAPAGANVLTF. The CDR3 DNA is TGCGCCAGCAGCTCCCGAGGGGACAGGGCTCCGGCTGGGGCCAACGTCCTGACTTTC.